This T cell receptor beta chain was sequenced in a study of cytomegalovirus exposure and HLA in healthy donors. Study-wide results and limits: Reports credit the classifier with highly specific, highly sensitive diagnosis of cytomegalovirus status. Most TCRs appeared rarely, but some public TCRs recurred in many donors.

This clone was seen only a few times. Its antigen is not identified. TCRdb's copy holds only in-frame clones and misses some; the assay was immunoSEQ multiplex PCR. In the table there are a few hundred thousand clones, approximately 88% of which are singletons. The CDR3 has 14 amino acids. V lost 2 bases and J lost 4, with 9 bases in between. The germline gives CDR1 SGDLS, CDR2 YYNGEE. The sequenced material came from PBMCs. This rearrangement joins TRBV9 to TRBJ1-4; the D gene is possibly TRBD1 (5 bases). The sequence was collected from a woman aged 25 to 39 in good health and CMV-seropositive. Written as DNA, the CDR3 is TGTGCCAGCAGCGTGGGGGAGTATAATGAAAAACTGTTTTTT. Its translation: CASSVGEYNEKLFF.